Detailed here is one T cell receptor (beta chain). Rearranged V-D-J TRB sequences were amplified with a mixed TRB-A/B primer pool. TCRdb recomputed calls from the multiplex PCR reads with MiXCR, one row per CDR3 protein. The repertoire has approximately 10,000 distinct CDR3 sequences, 42% of them found once; the top ten carry approximately 7%. Amplification of TCR beta used genomic DNA extracted from peripheral blood. This entry is derived from a study of T cell repertoires in aging, cancer and after chemotherapy. V was trimmed by 3 bases and J by 6 bases, leaving 3 bases between them. Germline lookup yields CDR1 MNHEY and CDR2 SMNVEV (reference sequence). The length of the CDR3 is 12 residues.

The receptor's source is a human donor in good health. The sequenced sample was blood. The chain combines TRBV27 with TRBJ1-6; no firm D call. The CDR3 DNA reads as TGTGCCAGCAGTTTCCTTAATTCACCCCTCCACTTT. As protein: CASSFLNSPLHF.